The present T cell receptor (beta chain) was sequenced within a study of Ad26.COV2.S vaccination and SARS-CoV-2 variants. Study background: Vaccine-arm donor from the placebo-controlled COV1001 Ad26.COV2.S trial. Donor got 5x10^10 or 1x10^11 viral particles of Ad26.COV2.S.

Treatment denoted: approximately 18 received Ad26.COV2.S at low or high dose, single or two shots; about 5 received placebo; per-sample allocation not given. Vaccine and placebo recipients were sampled on day 63 after the first injection. The repertoire was sequenced with immunoSEQ multiplex PCR; TCRdb's copy has only in-frame clones and lacks some. The sample includes 380,000 or so clones, around four fifths of them seen just once. CDR1 and CDR2 (germline): SGHRS, YFSETQ. The CDR3 extends over 13 amino acids. V dropped 4 bases and J dropped 7; count of bases not matched to a gene: 7. Of note for this clone: Antigen specificity is unknown.

Study-wide findings and caveats: In vaccinated individuals, spike-specific CD8+ and CD4+ T cell responses reportedly displayed substantial breadth.

The TCR comes from a person aged 18 to 59 who received the Ad26.COV2.S COVID-19 vaccine or a placebo. The sample here was peripheral blood, taken in a trial of Ad26.COV2.S vaccine versus placebo. This chain connects TRBV5-1 to TRBJ1-2, with TRBD1 identical over 7 bases. The CDR3 region is CASSATGWSGYTF. Written as DNA, the CDR3 is TGCGCCAGCAGCGCGACAGGGTGGAGTGGCTACACCTTC.